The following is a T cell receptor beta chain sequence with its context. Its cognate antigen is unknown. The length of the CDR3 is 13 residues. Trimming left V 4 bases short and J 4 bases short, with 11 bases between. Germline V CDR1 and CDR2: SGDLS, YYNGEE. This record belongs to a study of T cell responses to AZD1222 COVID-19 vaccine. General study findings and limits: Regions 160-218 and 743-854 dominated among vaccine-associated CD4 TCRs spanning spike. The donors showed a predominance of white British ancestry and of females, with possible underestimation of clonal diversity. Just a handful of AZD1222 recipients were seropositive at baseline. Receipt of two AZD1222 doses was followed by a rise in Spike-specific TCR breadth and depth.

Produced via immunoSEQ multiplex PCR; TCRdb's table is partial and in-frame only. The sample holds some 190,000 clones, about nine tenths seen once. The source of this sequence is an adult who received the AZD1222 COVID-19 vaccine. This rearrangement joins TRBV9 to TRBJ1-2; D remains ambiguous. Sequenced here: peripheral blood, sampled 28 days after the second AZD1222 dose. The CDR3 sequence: CASSSNGGYGYTF. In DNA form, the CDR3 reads TGTGCCAGCAGCTCTAACGGCGGCTATGGCTACACCTTC.